The count of the clone carrying this T cell receptor (beta chain) is one. The data stem from a study of blood T cell repertoires in COVID-19. Study background: Acute and convalescent COVID-19 specimens originated in the United States, Italy and Spain.

The V end was cut by 8 bases, the J end by 4 bases, with 15 bases between. CDR1 and CDR2 (germline): WNHNN, SYGVQD (reference sequence). The CDR3 loop spans 13 amino acids. Authors' data handling: From reference gene primer amplification, estimates of nucleated cell counts were derived. Sequenced by immunoSEQ multiplex PCR; TCRdb stores in-frame clones only, minus some. V, J and clone size were drawn from that table, and D and trimming were deduced from the DNA. In the table there are roughly 160,000 clones, approximately 80% of which are singletons. Sequencing input: peripheral blood. V usage is TRBV10-1 and J usage is TRBJ2-7, with D possibly being TRBD2 (5 bases). The source is a woman aged 60-75 years with acute or convalescent COVID-19. The chain's CDR3 is CASGETRWYEQYF. The CDR3, as DNA: TGCGCCAGCGGGGAGACCCGCTGGTACGAGCAGTACTTC.